This T cell receptor beta chain was sequenced in a study of shared clonotypes between healthy human individuals (dated by TCRdb to about 2020). About the full investigation: The cohort included three men and a couple of women between 18 and 49 years of age. Per donor, three plates each were used for CD4 naive and CD4 memory, two for CD8 naive, and one for CD8 memory. Blood TCR repertoires of five healthy adults were deeply sequenced to estimate repertoire size and the extent of clonotype sharing between individuals. To increase sequencing depth and limit assay-specific biases, different laboratories used diverse techniques to prepare libraries and sequence TCR repertoires. Between about 0.8 and 9 billion PBMCs per donor were obtained by leukapheresis. Summary of the overall study and its limitations: Compared with non-shared clonotypes, the clonotypes found in all four sorted-subset donors had higher generation probabilities. Pairwise subsampling led to the expectation that sequencing depth would affect the degree of clonotype sharing among donors. When a few donors were compared, the shared fraction of clonotypes was around 4.6% for naive CD4, roughly 3.4% for naive CD8, more than 2% for memory CD4, and about 0.36% for memory CD8. Rarefaction of sorted-subset datasets indicated incomplete sequencing despite the large sequencing depth. Sampling was limited to blood, and TCR repertoires in tissue likely differ from TCR repertoires in blood. Naive subsets generally had larger estimated clonotype richness than memory subsets. Because the study included only a small number of donors, the genetic and exposure-history diversity represented was limited.

Comments on this clone: The clone's antigen remains unknown. Base qualities are not provided; no much larger clone lies one nucleotide away.

TCR CDR3 regions were amplified from genomic DNA by multiplex PCR using the deep immunoSEQ assay. Extracted genomic DNA from each cell subset was spread evenly across all wells of several immunoSEQ 96-well plates, with each plate serving as a replicate. For sorted subsets, each replicate PCR was loaded with approximately 200 ng genomic DNA, equivalent to about 33,000 T cell genomes. Purified libraries were measured with a Qubit 3.0 fluorometer, size-checked on a Bioanalyzer 2100, and measured again with the KAPA Library Quantification kit. Each immunoSEQ 96-well plate was sequenced on its own single-read 150-cycle Illumina NextSeq 550 flow cell. The original methods were these. The immunoSEQ output contained only junctional sequences without quality scores, so filtering could not match that applied to full-length reads. To assign V/J genes and CDR3, sequences were annotated using PyIR, a Python wrapper for IgBLAST v1.9, with IMGT germline references. Reads were removed for weak V/J assignments (E-value above 1e-6), missing CDR3, stop codons, out-of-frame junctions, or ambiguous translated residues. V3J clonotypes were defined by identical inferred V gene, J gene, and CDR3 amino acid sequence. To compute the percentage overlap between repertoires, the number of shared unique clonotypes was divided by the size of the smaller repertoire. RTK rarefaction, the Chao1 estimator, and Recon v2.1 estimates of unobserved clonotypes were used to assess repertoire richness. Generation probabilities for all TCRbeta clonotypes obtained by the gDNA method from a handful of donors were computed using OLGA. This immuneACCESS table, as held by TCRdb, lists in-frame sequences with V and J called but not all clones. Of the missing ones, under half trace to an unresolved V gene in checked studies; the others have no known cause. D and trimming were read from the DNA, whereas the V and J calls and clone size are those reported in that table. This sample holds about 2 million clones; 85% to 95% were observed only once. Clones ranked in the top ten supply 1.2% of the sample.

CD8 naive samples were CD45RO-negative cells positively selected for CCR7, giving a CD45RA+CCR7+ population that excluded TemRA cells. Healthy HIV-negative adults with no recently reported acute infections or vaccinations were included as donors. All donors were Caucasian adults living in Nashville, Tennessee, USA. Blood was collected by leukapheresis, and PBMCs were isolated by Ficoll-Histopaque density gradient centrifugation and then cryopreserved in liquid nitrogen vapor phase. Purity and quantity of every magnetically sorted T cell population were checked by analytical flow cytometry. From each sorted fraction, genomic DNA was isolated and quantified by UV absorbance on a Nanodrop 2000c. Including cysteine and phenylalanine, the CDR3 has 17 amino acids. Solely the CDR3 DNA is kept, with 51 bases framed from the first base. The germline V and J ends show losses of 3 bases and 1 base respectively, and no gene match explains 3 bases of the junction. The germline V gene encodes CDR1 SGDLS and CDR2 YYNGEE.

The chain is made from TRBV9 and TRBJ2-3, and TRBD2 aligns with 15 junction nucleotides. The source material was naive CD8+ T cells sorted from blood. Read against the paper, the sample's cell subset or site label means: CD45RA+CCR7+. This sequence originates from a man younger than 35 in good health. The CDR3 region reads CASSAWTSGGGTDTQYF. DNA sequence: TGTGCCAGCAGCGCCTGGACTAGCGGGGGGGGCACAGATACGCAGTATTTT.